The clone carrying this T cell receptor beta chain has a count of ten or more. Compared with germline, one end of the junction differs, possibly owing to a read error. TCRdb re-called the PCR reads via MiXCR. The profile shows 27,000 or so clones, approximately 15% of them singletons. This specimen comes from a study of metastatic and nonmetastatic thyroid tumors. Study information: The study looked at repertoires side by side in blood and in tumor or nodule tissue from malignant and benign thyroid patients.

All patients reached thyroid surgery having received no treatment beforehand. There are 16 residues in the CDR3. The germline V gene has CDR1 MNHEY and CDR2 SVGAGI. The chain has TRBV6-5 and TRBJ2-3, with 7 bases that match TRBD2. The TCR originated in a male donor with papillary thyroid cancer or a benign thyroid nodule (not recorded which). Some clones in this sample may be carry-over from other donors' samples. The source material was blood. In DNA, the CDR3 is TGTGCCAGAGTTGTAGGGAGGGTCCCCCTCACAGATACGAAGTATTTT. The encoded protein is CARVVGRVPLTDTKYF.